This T cell receptor beta chain was sequenced in a study of post-analysis software for immune sequencing data. Study-wide background: There were relapsing-remitting, secondary progressive and progressive-relapsing multiple sclerosis among the disease courses included. Regarding the study as a whole: Samples from a shared batch, those prepared together, strongly co-clustered by F measure. Controls showed significantly higher normalized Chao1 diversity than did multiple sclerosis patients. Among five TRBV segments more frequent in patients than controls were TRBV5-6, TRBV5-1 and TRBV20-1.

About this clonotype: The antigen remains unidentified.

Unique molecular identifiers featured in each of the TCR beta cDNA libraries. There were 1 to 10 million T cells, and roughly 0.5 million cDNA molecules came from them. TCRdb reprocessed the PCR reads with MiXCR, giving one entry per CDR3 protein. Found here are 740,000 or so distinct CDR3 sequences, about 57% of them singletons; the top ten hold 4.6%. Germline lookup yields CDR1 ENHRY and CDR2 SYGVKD. The germline V and J ends were trimmed by 8 bases and 2 bases, with 9 bases remaining between them. CDR3 length: 13 amino acids. This receptor was taken from a girl aged 10 to 17 with multiple sclerosis. The V and J genes are TRBV10-3 and TRBJ2-2; D not resolved. Sample: blood. The CDR3 bases are TGTGCCATCGCTCCTATTAACACCGGGGAGCTGTTTTTT. It codes for CAIAPINTGELFF.